A selection of T cell receptor beta chains follows, all from one sample in a study of siplizumab effects on memory and regulatory T cells. Clones were read by immunoSEQ multiplex PCR, and TCRdb kept only the in-frame ones, dropping some. The repertoire has 70,000 to 95,000 clones, approximately 93% of them found once; the top ten carry about 6.7%. The sequenced material came from CD8+ T cells sorted from blood. All receptors come from a human donor in good health. CDR3s include the opening cysteine and the closing phenylalanine or tryptophan. Fields, in order: V gene, clone size, J gene, D gene, CDR3 protein, CDR3 DNA. The D gene is left open where the match is weak. Some rows mark clone size as missing; the rest say once, few, many or name a class of expanded clone.

v_gene: TRBV29-1; abundance: NA; j_gene: TRBJ2-5; d_gene: NA; CDR3aa: CSVADLAEETQYF; CDR3nt: TGCAGCGTTGCTGATCTTGCAGAAGAGACCCAGTACTTC
v_gene: TRBV9; abundance: NA; j_gene: TRBJ2-7; d_gene: TRBD2; CDR3aa: CASSVGGGGALYEQYF; CDR3nt: TGTGCCAGCAGCGTAGGCGGCGGGGGGGCACTATACGAGCAGTACTTC
v_gene: TRBV6-4; abundance: NA; j_gene: TRBJ2-7; d_gene: NA; CDR3aa: CVPGGNDEQYF; CDR3nt: TGTGTCCCGGGCGGGAATGACGAGCAGTACTTC
v_gene: TRBV7-9; abundance: NA; j_gene: TRBJ2-7; d_gene: NA; CDR3aa: CASSLPRSYEQYF; CDR3nt: TGTGCCAGCAGCTTACCCAGGAGCTACGAGCAGTACTTC
v_gene: TRBV5-1; abundance: NA; j_gene: TRBJ2-1; d_gene: NA; CDR3aa: CASSSLDYYNEQFF; CDR3nt: TGCGCCAGCAGCTCGCTGGACTACTACAATGAGCAGTTCTTC
v_gene: TRBV10-3; abundance: NA; j_gene: TRBJ2-2; d_gene: NA; CDR3aa: CAISESRENPVGELFF; CDR3nt: TGTGCCATCAGTGAGTCTCGTGAAAACCCCGTCGGGGAGCTGTTTTTT
v_gene: TRBV27; abundance: once; j_gene: TRBJ2-2; d_gene: NA; CDR3aa: CASSSTPAGPTGELFF; CDR3nt: TGTGCCAGCAGCTCCACTCCGGCCGGTCCCACCGGGGAGCTGTTTTTT
v_gene: TRBV25-1; abundance: NA; j_gene: TRBJ2-7; d_gene: NA; CDR3aa: CASSGWDIQSEQYF; CDR3nt: TGTGCCAGCAGTGGATGGGACATTCAATCCGAGCAGTACTTC
v_gene: TRBV11-2; abundance: NA; j_gene: TRBJ2-5; d_gene: NA; CDR3aa: CASSLDPGRQETQYF; CDR3nt: TGTGCCAGCAGCTTAGATCCGGGACGGCAAGAGACCCAGTACTTC
v_gene: TRBV4-1; abundance: NA; j_gene: TRBJ1-6; d_gene: NA; CDR3aa: CASSLGGGFSNSPLHF; CDR3nt: TGCGCCAGCAGCCTCGGCGGGGGTTTCTCTAATTCACCCCTCCACTTT
v_gene: TRBV5-1; abundance: NA; j_gene: TRBJ1-2; d_gene: NA; CDR3aa: CASSSGNGYTF; CDR3nt: TGCGCCAGCAGCTCCGGAAATGGCTACACCTTC
v_gene: TRBV12-5; abundance: NA; j_gene: TRBJ2-7; d_gene: NA; CDR3aa: CASGLVSSNEQYF; CDR3nt: TGTGCTAGTGGTTTGGTATCGTCAAACGAGCAGTACTTC
v_gene: TRBV19; abundance: NA; j_gene: TRBJ2-1; d_gene: NA; CDR3aa: CASSIGLNNEQFF; CDR3nt: TGTGCCAGTAGTATAGGGCTTAACAATGAGCAGTTCTTC
v_gene: TRBV6-1; abundance: NA; j_gene: TRBJ1-5; d_gene: TRBD1; CDR3aa: CASSEPGQGVSNQPQHF; CDR3nt: TGTGCCAGCAGTGAACCAGGACAGGGGGTGAGCAATCAGCCCCAGCATTTT
v_gene: TRBV18; abundance: NA; j_gene: TRBJ2-2; d_gene: TRBD1; CDR3aa: CASSSDRVRTGELFF; CDR3nt: TGTGCCAGCTCATCAGACAGGGTGCGCACCGGGGAGCTGTTTTTT
v_gene: TRBV7-9; abundance: NA; j_gene: TRBJ2-3; d_gene: NA; CDR3aa: CASSPRVVSTDTQYF; CDR3nt: TGTGCCAGCAGCCCTAGGGTGGTTAGCACAGATACGCAGTATTTT
v_gene: TRBV11-2; abundance: NA; j_gene: TRBJ2-7; d_gene: NA; CDR3aa: CASSLSLDWPYEQYF; CDR3nt: TGTGCCAGCAGCTTAAGTTTGGACTGGCCCTACGAGCAGTACTTC
v_gene: TRBV4-3; abundance: NA; j_gene: TRBJ1-1; d_gene: NA; CDR3aa: CASSQDRDPGNTEAFF; CDR3nt: TGCGCCAGCAGCCAAGACCGGGACCCCGGGAACACTGAAGCTTTCTTT
v_gene: TRBV14; abundance: NA; j_gene: TRBJ2-7; d_gene: NA; CDR3aa: CASSWLGVFHEQYF; CDR3nt: TGTGCCAGCAGCTGGCTAGGCGTGTTCCACGAGCAGTACTTC
v_gene: TRBV19; abundance: NA; j_gene: TRBJ2-7; d_gene: NA; CDR3aa: CASSIALATSYEQYF; CDR3nt: TGTGCCAGTAGTATCGCTCTAGCCACGTCCTACGAGCAGTACTTC
v_gene: TRBV4-3; abundance: NA; j_gene: TRBJ2-1; d_gene: NA; CDR3aa: CASSQRTGNEQFF; CDR3nt: TGCGCCAGCAGCCAACGAACCGGGAATGAGCAGTTCTTC
v_gene: TRBV7-9; abundance: NA; j_gene: TRBJ1-4; d_gene: NA; CDR3aa: CASSLVGPSFGANEKLFF; CDR3nt: TGTGCCAGCAGCTTAGTCGGGCCTAGCTTTGGGGCTAATGAAAAACTGTTTTTT